The entry that follows covers one T cell receptor (beta chain) sequence. The antigen this receptor binds is unknown. Base qualities are not at hand, and no much larger clone is one base apart. PBMCs were isolated by density centrifugation and stained for CD3, CD4 and CD8, after which CD4+ and CD8+ T cells were sorted on a FACSAria. Scalp biopsies and blood samples were obtained from unaffected controls. This specimen comes from a study of CD8+ T cells in alopecia areata (dated by TCRdb to 2016 to 2019). Describing the broader study: In both human patients and the C3H/HeJ mouse model, the study applied high-throughput TCRbeta sequencing to look at T cell clonal expansion in alopecia areata. RNA came from the PAXgene miRNA kit for fixed scalp, the miRNeasy kit for PBMCs, and the RNeasy kit for mouse skin. immunoSEQ multiplex PCR using 35 Vbeta forward primers and 13 Jbeta reverse primers was used to amplify TCRbeta CDR3 regions. On the human side, TCRbeta sequencing was run on scalp tissue and on sorted CD4+ and CD8+ peripheral blood T cells from healthy controls and from alopecia areata patients with either patchy or totalis/universalis disease. Scalp clonality was compared among normal scalp (n=4), patchy alopecia areata scalp (n=8), and alopecia totalis/universalis scalp (n=8).

What the research found in general, with its limitations: Scalp TCR repertoire analysis is complicated because resident alphabeta T cells in normal human skin are also sequenced, whereas mouse skin is dominated by gammadelta T cells. Compared with mice, TCR sequences shared between patients were less clear, possibly partly because of HLA diversity across the patient population. Compared with normal scalp, lesional scalp had higher clonality and more expanded CD8+ clones, particularly in alopecia totalis/universalis, a pattern that suggests antigenic drive.

The library was generated by the immunoSEQ multiplex PCR assay. RNA was extracted from all samples and reverse transcribed into cDNA as template for TCR sequencing. SuperScript III was used for first-strand cDNA synthesis, primed with a 2:1 mix of oligo-dT and random hexamers. Amplification bias was assessed with a synthetic immune receptor repertoire, and residual bias was removed computationally. From the authors' description of their analysis: After raw reads were preprocessed to remove errors, the CDR3 was defined following IMGT conventions as running from the conserved cysteine to phenylalanine. Clonality was computed by normalizing Shannon entropy by log2 of the number of productive unique TCRs and subtracting the result from 1. Whether scalp clones were CD4 or CD8 was inferred by matching scalp TCRbeta sequences against CD4 and CD8 repertoires sorted from blood. The immuneACCESS repertoire file appears here via TCRdb, limited to in-frame rearrangements. These files lack a portion of the clones; in checked studies, under half of the deficit traces to unresolved V genes, and the cause of the others is not known. That table furnishes V, J and clone size, whereas the DNA furnished D and trimming. For this sample the table gives about 150,000 clones, of which 62% were detected only once. The ten largest clones capture 30% to 45% of the sample.

Sequences MNHEY (CDR1) and SVGAGI (CDR2) are obtained from the germline V gene. Including the terminal cysteine and phenylalanine, the CDR3 comprises 14 residues. Only CDR3 DNA remains: 42 bases, in frame from the first base. V sheds 2 bases and J sheds 2 bases, leaving 9 bases between their ends. The TCR sequence derives from a human donor in good health. The V gene is TRBV6-5 and the J gene is TRBJ1-1; TRBD1 might be the D gene, on 6 matching bases. The specimen sequenced was CD8+ T cells sorted from blood. The CDR3 protein sequence reads: CASSYGTFNTEAFF. The bases are TGTGCCAGCAGTTACGGGACATTTAACACTGAAGCTTTCTTT.